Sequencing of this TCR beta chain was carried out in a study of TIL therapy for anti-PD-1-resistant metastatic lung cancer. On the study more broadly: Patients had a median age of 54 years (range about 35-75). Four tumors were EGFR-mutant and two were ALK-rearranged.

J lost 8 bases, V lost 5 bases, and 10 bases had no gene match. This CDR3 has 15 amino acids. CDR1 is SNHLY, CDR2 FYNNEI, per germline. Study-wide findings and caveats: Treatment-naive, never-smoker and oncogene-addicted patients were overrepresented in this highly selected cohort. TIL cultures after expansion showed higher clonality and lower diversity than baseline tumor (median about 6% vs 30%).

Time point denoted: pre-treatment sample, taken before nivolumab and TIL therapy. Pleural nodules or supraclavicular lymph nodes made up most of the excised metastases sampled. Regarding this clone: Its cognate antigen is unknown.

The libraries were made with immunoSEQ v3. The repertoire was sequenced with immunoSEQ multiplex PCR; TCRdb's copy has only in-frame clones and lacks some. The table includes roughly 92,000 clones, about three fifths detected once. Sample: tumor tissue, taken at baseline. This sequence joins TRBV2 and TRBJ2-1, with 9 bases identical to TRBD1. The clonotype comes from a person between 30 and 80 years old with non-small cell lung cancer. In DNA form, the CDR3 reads TGTGCCAGCAGTCTTACGGGACAGGGTGGATATGAGCAGTTCTTC. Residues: CASSLTGQGGYEQFF.